This passage covers 20 T cell receptor beta chains from one sample sequenced in a study of blood T cell repertoires in COVID-19 (dated by TCRdb to the early 2020s). The library came from the immunoSEQ multiplex PCR assay. TCRdb carries this immuneACCESS record with in-frame sequences only. Its versions omit some clonotypes, under half of them owing to an unresolved V gene in the studies checked, with the rest unexplained. Present in this sample are just over 250,000 clones, around 87% of which were seen just once. Clones ranked in the top ten supply 2% to 3% of the sample. The sample taken for sequencing was peripheral blood. These receptors were taken from a woman in her 50s with acute or convalescent COVID-19.

This clone was counted a few times. The chain employs TRBV19 and TRBJ2-1; 9 positions agree with TRBD1. There are 14 residues in the CDR3. Germline trimming cut 6 bases from V and 2 bases from J; bases unmatched to any gene: 2. The germline CDR1 and CDR2 sequences are LNHDA and SQIVND (reference sequence). Here the CDR3 DNA reads TGTGCCAGTAGGTGGACAGGGGCCTACAATGAGCAGTTCTTC. Protein sequence: CASRWTGAYNEQFF.

The genes are TRBV13 and TRBJ1-2; 7 nucleotides match TRBD1. Unmatched junction bases numbered 4, after V lost 5 bases and J lost 4 bases. CDR3 length: 13 amino acids. From germline, CDR1 is PRHDT and CDR2 FYEKMQ (reference sequence). In DNA form, the CDR3 reads TGTGCCAGCAGCAAGGACAGGACCTATGGCTACACCTTC. This gives the protein CASSKDRTYGYTF.

V usage is TRBV5-1 and J usage is TRBJ2-1; 11 bases fit TRBD2. Germline values: CDR1 SGHRS, CDR2 YFSETQ. With 1 base clipped from V and 1 base from J, the junction kept 1 base outside the gene matches. The CDR3 covers 16 residues. DNA for the CDR3: TGCGCCAGCAGCTTGACTAGCGGGAGATCCTACAATGAGCAGTTCTTC. Its translation is CASSLTSGRSYNEQFF.

This chain uses TRBV19 with TRBJ1-4; no definite D call. V dropped 5 bases and J dropped 3 bases, with 16 bases sitting between them. The CDR3 runs to 16 residues. Germline CDR1 LNHDA, CDR2 SQIVND (reference sequence). For the CDR3, the DNA is TGTGCCAGTAGTCCAACCACCTGGAGGGCTAATGAAAAACTGTTTTTT. Translation gives CASSPTTWRANEKLFF.

The V and J genes are TRBV29-1 and TRBJ2-1; TRBD1 aligns across 9 bases. With V trimmed by 5 bases and J by 9 bases, 14 bases remained unmatched. Germline CDR1 is SQVTM and CDR2 is ANQGSEA. CDR3 length equals 15 residues. This chain's CDR3 is CSVRKPGQGLTEQFF. The CDR3 DNA reads as TGCAGCGTTCGAAAACCGGGACAGGGTCTTACTGAGCAGTTCTTC.

This clone was seen just once. The CDR3 DNA is TGTGCCAGTAGTATTGAGGCCGGTAATCAGCCCCAGCATTTT. Translation gives CASSIEAGNQPQHF. This rearrangement joins TRBV19 to TRBJ1-5; D is ambiguous. The CDR3 has 14 residues. Trimming removed 3 bases at V and 4 bases at J, with 10 bases between. Germline-derived CDR1 and CDR2 are LNHDA and SQIVND (reference sequence).

J is TRBJ1-6 and V is TRBV4-3; no firm D call. V lost 1 base and J 0 bases, leaving 13 bases between the germline ends. This CDR3 is built from 18 residues. Germline V gene data show CDR1 as LGHNA and CDR2 as YSLEER. The CDR3 reads CASSQGIDKSSYNSPLHF. CDR3 in DNA: TGCGCCAGCAGCCAAGGTATTGACAAGAGCTCCTATAATTCACCCCTCCACTTT.

The V call is TRBV6-5, the J call TRBJ2-5, with D perhaps TRBD1 (6 bases). There are 14 residues in the CDR3. The germline V gene has CDR1 MNHEY and CDR2 SVGAGI. V lost 2 bases and J lost 4, with 11 bases in between. CDR3 in amino acids: CASSYGQGPETQYF. The CDR3 coding sequence is TGTGCCAGCAGTTACGGGCAGGGGCCAGAGACCCAGTACTTC.

The chain couples TRBV5-1 to TRBJ1-5, with no clear D. This CDR3 has 16 amino acids. CDR1 SGHRS and CDR2 YFSETQ come from the germline V gene. V was trimmed by 0 bases and J by 0 bases, leaving 10 bases between them. The CDR3 region has the DNA TGCGCCAGCAGCTTGGGGGCAGATATTAGCAATCAGCCCCAGCATTTT. Protein sequence: CASSLGADISNQPQHF.

The V gene is TRBV28, the J gene TRBJ2-4, with D possibly being TRBD2 (6 bases). Germline V lookup: CDR1 MDHEN, CDR2 SYDVKM. With 6 bases removed from V and 0 bases from J, the gap between germline ends came to 15 bases. There are 16 residues in the CDR3. CDR3 nucleotide sequence: TGTGCCAGCAGGGGGGGACGGCCGATAGCCAAAAACATTCAGTACTTC. This translates into CASRGGRPIAKNIQYF. Full variable domain (rest looked up from reference TRBV28 and TRBJ2-4): DVKVTQSSRYLVKRTGEKVFLECVQDMDHENMFWYRQDPGLGLRLIYFSYDVKMKEKGDIPEGYSVSREKKERFSLILESASTNQTSMYLCASRGGRPIAKNIQYFGAGTRLSVL.

The rearrangement links TRBV19 to TRBJ1-1; no clear D. V lost 9 bases to trimming and J lost 2 bases, with 13 bases between them. Germline V gene lookup returns CDR1 LNHDA and CDR2 SQIVND (reference sequence). The CDR3 spans 13 residues. CDR3 DNA sequence: TGTGCCAGCGACTCGTGGTCCAACACTGAAGCTTTCTTT. It is translated as CASDSWSNTEAFF. The whole variable domain, filled in from reference TRBV19 and TRBJ1-1, reads DGGITQSPKYLFRKEGQNVTLSCEQNLNHDAMYWYRQDPGQGLRLIYYSQIVNDFQKGDIAEGYSVSREKKESFPLTVTSAQKNPTAFYLCASDSWSNTEAFFGQGTRLTVV.

The chain recombines TRBV28 with TRBJ2-7, with 9 bases fitting TRBD2. This CDR3 is 16 amino acids long. CDR1 MDHEN and CDR2 SYDVKM come from the germline V gene. Trimming at V came to 1 base and at J to 0 bases, leaving 4 bases not matched to a gene. CDR3 sequence reads: CASSLLSGRNSYEQYF. The CDR3 DNA sequence: TGTGCCAGCAGTTTATTGAGCGGGAGGAACTCCTACGAGCAGTACTTC.

The chain has TRBV19 and TRBJ1-6, with TRBD1 matching over 7 bases. V shed 9 bases, J shed 6 bases, and the junction held 8 bases outside the gene matches. The CDR3 sequence is 14 residues long. CDR1 is LNHDA and CDR2 is SQIVND in the germline V gene (reference sequence). The CDR3 DNA sequence: TGTGCCAGCCCCCGGGACAGCGTTAATTCACCCCTCCACTTT. It is translated as CASPRDSVNSPLHF.

V is TRBV7-9 and J is TRBJ2-1; D uncertain. V was cut by 2 bases and J by 4 bases, with 3 bases left in between. Germline loops: CDR1 SEHNR, CDR2 FQNEAQ (reference sequence). CDR3 length: 12 amino acids. The CDR3: CASSLLYNEQFF. The CDR3 DNA reads TGTGCCAGCAGCTTACTATACAATGAGCAGTTCTTC.

The chain recombines TRBV5-1 with TRBJ1-1; weak D call: TRBD1 (5 bases). Between the trimmed V and J ends, which lost 4 bases and 4 bases, there was a span of 14 bases. This CDR3 comprises 14 residues. The V gene's germline CDR1 is SGHRS and CDR2 YFSETQ. The CDR3 bases are TGCGCCAGCAGCCGGGGAGGGGCAAGCACTGAAGCTTTCTTT. Residues: CASSRGGASTEAFF. Full variable domain (outside the CDR3, taken from reference TRBV5-1 and TRBJ1-1): KAGVTQTPRYLIKTRGQQVTLSCSPISGHRSVSWYQQTPGQGLQFLFEYFSETQRNKGNFPGRFSGRQFSNSRSEMNVSTLELGDSALYLCASSRGGASTEAFFGQGTRLTVV.

The chain couples TRBV14 to TRBJ2-3; 16 bases agree with TRBD2. Trimming took 4 bases from V and 2 from J; bases not matched to a gene: 9. CDR1 is SGHDN and CDR2 is FVKESK in the germline V gene. The CDR3 runs to 19 residues. CDR3 region: CASSLTPGLAGGFTDTQYF. In DNA, the CDR3 is TGTGCCAGCAGCCTGACTCCGGGACTAGCGGGAGGGTTCACAGATACGCAGTATTTT.

This rearrangement joins TRBV9 to TRBJ2-3, with D possibly being TRBD2 (6 bases). The CDR3 totals 14 residues. Per germline, CDR1 SGDLS and CDR2 YYNGEE. Trimming removed 3 bases at V and 3 bases at J, with 11 bases between. The CDR3 protein is CASSAAGYTDTQYF. CDR3 coding DNA: TGTGCCAGCAGCGCCGCGGGATATACAGATACGCAGTATTTT.

The count of this clone is one. This chain joins TRBV5-4 and TRBJ2-7; no firm D call. Germline V gene lookup returns CDR1 SGHNT and CDR2 YYREEE (reference sequence). CDR3 length: 14 residues. Trimming pared 4 bases from V and 3 bases from J, leaving 14 bases between. CDR3 in amino acids: CASSGGPEFYEQYF. The CDR3 nucleotides are TGTGCCAGCAGCGGCGGTCCGGAGTTCTACGAGCAGTACTTC.

A single count supports this clone. V is TRBV9 and J is TRBJ2-1, with 12 bases that match TRBD2. CDR1 and CDR2 from the germline V gene are SGDLS and YYNGEE. The CDR3 totals 16 residues. V was pared by 4 bases and J by 4 bases, with 6 bases of the junction left unmatched. CDR3 region: CASSWTSGNGYNEQFF. CDR3 nucleotides: TGTGCCAGCAGCTGGACTAGCGGGAATGGGTACAATGAGCAGTTCTTC.

This rearrangement joins TRBV27 to TRBJ1-4; the match to TRBD1 covers 9 bases. The germline CDR1 and CDR2 sequences are MNHEY and SMNVEV (reference sequence). The CDR3 consists of 15 residues. J gave up 7 bases and V 5 bases, and 8 bases lay outside the gene matches. The CDR3: CASSDTGGAFEKLFF. CDR3 sequence (DNA): TGTGCCAGCAGTGACACAGGGGGCGCGTTTGAAAAACTGTTTTTT. The variable domain in full, completed from reference TRBV27 and TRBJ1-4, reads EAQVTQNPRYLITVTGKKLTVTCSQNMNHEYMSWYRQDPGLGLRQIYYSMNVEVTDKGDVPEGYKVSRKEKRNFPLILESPSPNQTSLYFCASSDTGGAFEKLFFGSGTQLSVL.